A single sample is the source of the 31 T cell receptor beta chains below, sequenced in a study of PD-1 blockade in classical Hodgkin lymphoma. Some clones are missing from TCRdb's copy, which holds only in-frame ones; the method was immunoSEQ multiplex PCR. Of more than 95,000 clones in the sample, roughly 90% were seen once. Documented time point: cycle 4 day 1 (C4D1), after about 6 weeks of nivolumab. Relapses following autologous stem cell transplantation were seen in all patients, with brentuximab vedotin exposure varying. The sequences come from peripheral blood mononuclear cells (PBMCs), collected before the fourth cycle of nivolumab. These receptors were collected from a human donor with classical Hodgkin lymphoma.

The chain links TRBV19 to TRBJ2-7; TRBD2 aligns across 13 bases. J lost 0 bases, V lost 3 bases, and 5 bases had no gene match. Looked up from germline, CDR1 is LNHDA and CDR2 is SQIVND (reference sequence). This CDR3 contains 17 residues. CDR3: CASSMGGLAGDSYEQYF. CDR3 nucleotides: TGTGCCAGTAGTATGGGAGGACTAGCGGGGGACTCCTACGAGCAGTACTTC. Filled out from reference TRBV19 and TRBJ2-7, the complete variable domain reads DGGITQSPKYLFRKEGQNVTLSCEQNLNHDAMYWYRQDPGQGLRLIYYSQIVNDFQKGDIAEGYSVSREKKESFPLTVTSAQKNPTAFYLCASSMGGLAGDSYEQYFGPGTRLTVT.

The V gene is TRBV4-1, the J gene TRBJ2-7; 8 bases agree with TRBD1. The CDR3 totals 15 residues. Per the germline V gene, CDR1 is MGHRA and CDR2 is YSYEKL. J gave up 3 bases and V 2 bases, and 6 bases lay outside the gene matches. Here the CDR3 reads CASSQSDREFYEQYF. In nucleotides, the CDR3 is TGCGCCAGCAGCCAATCGGACAGGGAATTCTACGAGCAGTACTTC.

This chain links TRBV19 with TRBJ1-5; 9 nucleotides match TRBD1. The trim removed 3 bases at V and 7 bases at J, leaving 4 bases unmatched. The CDR3 has 14 residues. Germline V CDR1 and CDR2: LNHDA, SQIVND (reference sequence). The CDR3 is CASSIRDRGQPQHF. In DNA form, the CDR3 reads TGTGCCAGTAGTATCCGAGACAGGGGGCAGCCCCAGCATTTT. Drawing the rest from reference TRBV19 and TRBJ1-5, the complete variable domain is DGGITQSPKYLFRKEGQNVTLSCEQNLNHDAMYWYRQDPGQGLRLIYYSQIVNDFQKGDIAEGYSVSREKKESFPLTVTSAQKNPTAFYLCASSIRDRGQPQHFGDGTRLSIL.

The rearrangement joins TRBV6-5 to TRBJ2-7, with D maybe TRBD1 (5 bases). V gave up 6 bases and J gave up 4 bases, with 19 bases separating them. The CDR3 runs to 15 residues. CDR1 is MNHEY, CDR2 SVGAGI, per germline. CDR3 DNA sequence: TGTGCCAGCAGGAGGTGGGGCTACGGAGAGTACGAGCAGTACTTC. This encodes CASRRWGYGEYEQYF.

V is TRBV5-1 and J is TRBJ2-7; TRBD1 is a possible D gene (8 bases). The germline V and J ends were trimmed by 4 bases and 6 bases, with 17 bases remaining between them. This CDR3 region has 14 residues. Per the germline V gene, CDR1 is SGHRS and CDR2 is YFSETQ. This chain's CDR3 is CASSPADREGEQYF. CDR3 nucleotides: TGCGCCAGCAGCCCCGCGGACAGGGAGGGCGAGCAGTACTTC.

This chain uses TRBV27 with TRBJ1-1; D remains unclear. The CDR3 loop spans 14 amino acids. The V and J ends lost 2 bases and 0 bases respectively, with 7 bases between them. Germline-derived CDR1 and CDR2 are MNHEY and SMNVEV (reference sequence). Written as DNA, the CDR3 is TGTGCCAGCAGTTTAGGAGCTATGAACACTGAAGCTTTCTTT. Its translation: CASSLGAMNTEAFF.

The sample holds one count of this clone. This chain connects TRBV6-6 to TRBJ2-2, with TRBD1 identical over 10 bases. This CDR3 contains 15 residues. The germline V gene has CDR1 MNHNY and CDR2 SVGAGI (reference sequence). The V segment lost 6 bases and the J segment 6 bases; nucleotides outside the gene matches: 7. The CDR3 region is CASRAGTGASGELFF. The CDR3 coding sequence is TGTGCCAGCAGAGCCGGGACAGGGGCTTCCGGGGAGCTGTTTTTT.

The chain carries TRBV7-6 and TRBJ1-1, with D possibly being TRBD1 (5 bases). V was clipped by 6 bases and J by 1 base, with 9 bases between them. CDR1 is SGHVS and CDR2 is FNYEAQ in the germline V gene. The CDR3 runs 13 residues. The CDR3, as DNA: TGTGCCAGCAGTCCCGGGACGAACACTGAAGCTTTCTTT. It encodes CASSPGTNTEAFF.

The V gene is TRBV11-3, the J gene TRBJ2-2, with 8 bases lining up with TRBD2. The CDR3 contains 14 residues. Unmatched junction bases numbered 2, after V lost 1 base and J lost 7 bases. Germline values: CDR1 SGHNT, CDR2 YENEEA. The CDR3 loop is CASSLAAGVGELFF. The CDR3 DNA reads TGTGCCAGCAGCTTAGCAGCGGGAGTCGGGGAGCTGTTTTTT.

The table lists this clone with a count of one. The V call is TRBV6-1, the J call TRBJ1-1, with a tentative D call TRBD1 (6 bases). This CDR3 contains 11 residues. Germline CDR1 reads MNHNS; CDR2 reads SASEGT. V was cut by 3 bases and J by 11 bases, with 10 bases left in between. CDR3 DNA sequence: TGTGCCAGCAGTGATCAGGGGAAGGCTTTCTTT. Its protein product is CASSDQGKAFF.

This chain joins TRBV19 and TRBJ1-1; 9 nucleotides line up with TRBD1. The trim removed 7 bases at V and 2 bases at J, leaving 8 bases unmatched. This CDR3 is 15 amino acids long. Germline CDR1 reads LNHDA; CDR2 reads SQIVND (reference sequence). DNA for the CDR3: TGTGCCAGTACCCTCCGGGACAGGGTAAACACTGAAGCTTTCTTT. Protein sequence: CASTLRDRVNTEAFF.

The gene calls are TRBV5-4 and TRBJ2-4; no clear D. CDR3 size: 14 residues. In germline, CDR1 is SGHNT, CDR2 YYREEE (reference sequence). V was shortened by 0 bases and J by 8 bases, with 12 bases between the two germline ends. CDR3 in DNA: TGTGCCAGCAGCTTGGATCGCAGAAGGGACATTCAGTACTTC. Protein sequence: CASSLDRRRDIQYF. The entire variable domain, with the rest obtained from reference TRBV5-4 and TRBJ2-4, is as follows: ETGVTQSPTHLIKTRGQQVTLRCSSQSGHNTVSWYQQALGQGPQFIFQYYREEENGRGNFPPRFSGLQFPNYSSELNVNALELDDSALYLCASSLDRRRDIQYFGAGTRLSVL.

The CDR3 nucleotides read TGCGCCAGCAGCTTTATGGGCAATAGCAATCAGCCCCAGCATTTT. It is translated as CASSFMGNSNQPQHF. The J gene is TRBJ1-5, the V gene TRBV4-1, with D unresolved. The germline V gene encodes CDR1 MGHRA and CDR2 YSYEKL. The ends were cut back, 5 bases at V and 0 bases at J, with 11 bases in the middle. CDR3 length: 15 amino acids.

V is TRBV2 and J is TRBJ2-5; D remains unclear. V gave up 6 bases and J gave up 5 bases, with 13 bases separating them. The CDR3 totals 13 residues. Germline CDR1 and CDR2: SNHLY and FYNNEI. The CDR3 sequence: CASSPNYAETQYF. CDR3 bases: TGTGCCAGCAGCCCTAACTATGCGGAGACCCAGTACTTC.

A word on this clone: The same CDR3 arises from other DNA sequences in this sample as well. CDR3 sequence (DNA): TGTGCCTGGAGTGTGGCCCTTGATCAGCCCCAGCATTTT. This codes for CAWSVALDQPQHF. The chain couples TRBV30 to TRBJ1-5, with D unresolved. The CDR3 totals 13 residues. Germline CDR1 is GTSNPN and CDR2 is SVGIG (reference sequence). V lost 0 bases to trimming and J lost 5 bases, with 8 bases between them.

The chain joins TRBV7-2 to TRBJ2-3; perhaps TRBD2 as D (5 bases). CDR3 size: 15 residues. Germline V CDR1 and CDR2: SGHTA, FQGNSA. V lost 1 base to trimming and J lost 3 bases, with 11 bases between them. Written as DNA, the CDR3 is TGTGCCAGCAGCTTAGATCTGAGGGAGACAGATACGCAGTATTTT. This gives the protein CASSLDLRETDTQYF.

The chain carries TRBV27 and TRBJ1-3, with a tentative D call TRBD1 (5 bases). Between the trimmed V and J ends, which lost 0 bases and 7 bases, there was a span of 13 bases. Germline V gives CDR1 MNHEY, CDR2 SMNVEV (reference sequence). This CDR3 has 15 amino acids. CDR3 protein: CASSLSREGANTIYF. Here the CDR3 DNA reads TGTGCCAGCAGTTTATCGAGAGAAGGGGCGAACACCATATATTTT.

V gene TRBV12-5 combines with J gene TRBJ2-7, with a tentative D call TRBD2 (6 bases). Germline V CDR1 and CDR2: LGHNT, FRNRAP. The V gene lost 1 base and the J gene lost 6 bases, with 22 bases spanning the gap. The CDR3 is 17 residues long. CDR3 bases: TGTGCTAGTGGTTTGGCCGGGTGGGCGTCTCACGGGGGCGAGCAGTACTTC. This codes for CASGLAGWASHGGEQYF.

J is TRBJ2-3 and V is TRBV13, with TRBD2 identical over 10 bases. Trimming at V came to 5 bases and at J to 7 bases, leaving 12 bases not matched to a gene. Germline CDR1 is PRHDT and CDR2 is FYEKMQ (reference sequence). CDR3 length: 16 residues. CDR3 protein: CASSPGLAEGPHTQYF. CDR3 DNA: TGTGCCAGCAGCCCTGGACTAGCGGAGGGCCCCCATACGCAGTATTTT.

The chain carries TRBV12-5 and TRBJ1-5, with D unclear. With 0 bases removed from V and 0 bases from J, the gap between germline ends came to 12 bases. CDR3 length equals 17 residues. Looked up from germline, CDR1 is LGHNT and CDR2 is FRNRAP. The CDR3 spells CASGLVLGLNSNQPQHF. CDR3 sequence (DNA): TGTGCTAGTGGTTTGGTACTTGGTCTGAATAGCAATCAGCCCCAGCATTTT. The full variable domain, completed using reference TRBV12-5 and TRBJ1-5, is DARVTQTPRHKVTEMGQEVTMRCQPILGHNTVFWYRQTMMQGLELLAYFRNRAPLDDSGMPKDRFSAEMPDATLATLKIQPSEPRDSAVYFCASGLVLGLNSNQPQHFGDGTRLSIL.

This chain joins TRBV6-1 and TRBJ1-4; 10 bases are shared with TRBD1. Germline CDR1 and CDR2: MNHNS and SASEGT. Trimming at V came to 4 bases and at J to 1 base, leaving 15 bases not matched to a gene. There are 20 residues in the CDR3. The CDR3 coding sequence is TGTGCCAGCAGTGCCTATCCCGGGACAGGGGTGCTATTAACTAATGAAAAACTGTTTTTT. Residues: CASSAYPGTGVLLTNEKLFF.

J is TRBJ2-3 and V is TRBV4-1, with 10 bases fitting TRBD2. The length of the CDR3 is 18 residues. Germline CDR1 is MGHRA and CDR2 is YSYEKL. The J segment lost 2 bases and the V segment lost 1 base, leaving 9 bases of the junction unmatched. The CDR3 is CASSQAIGLAAYTDTQYF. The CDR3 DNA reads TGCGCCAGCAGCCAAGCTATCGGACTAGCGGCCTACACAGATACGCAGTATTTT.

The rearrangement joins TRBV19 to TRBJ1-5, with TRBD1 matching 9 bases. V was clipped by 6 bases and J by 3 bases; unmatched bases: 6. CDR3 size: 15 residues. The germline V gene encodes CDR1 LNHDA and CDR2 SQIVND (reference sequence). CDR3 nucleotides: TGTGCCAGTAGCCTGACAGGGGGTTTCAATCAGCCCCAGCATTTT. It encodes CASSLTGGFNQPQHF.

V is TRBV6-4 and J is TRBJ2-1, with 15 bases fitting TRBD2. V gave up 2 bases and J gave up 6 bases; unmatched junction bases: 2. There are 16 residues in the CDR3. Per germline, CDR1 MRHNA and CDR2 SNTAGT. In DNA, the CDR3 is TGTGCCAGCAGTGACCAGGGACTAGCGGGAGGCAATGAGCAGTTCTTC. This translates into CASSDQGLAGGNEQFF.

The chain couples TRBV9 to TRBJ2-5, with no clear D. V lost 3 bases to trimming and J lost 4 bases, with 10 bases between them. Germline assignment: CDR1 SGDLS and CDR2 YYNGEE. The CDR3 contains 13 residues. CDR3 in DNA: TGTGCCAGCAGCGGTGACCTGGGAGAGACCCAGTACTTC. Its protein is CASSGDLGETQYF.

This chain links TRBV5-4 with TRBJ2-5, with a possible D match to TRBD2 (5 bases). CDR3 size: 18 residues. Trimming left V 4 bases short and J 4 bases short, with 26 bases between. Germline assignment: CDR1 SGHNT and CDR2 YYREEE (reference sequence). The CDR3 spells CASSGLIASGGLGETQYF. As DNA, the CDR3 is TGTGCCAGCAGCGGCTTGATTGCGTCCGGAGGACTTGGAGAGACCCAGTACTTC. The full variable domain, with the rest looked up from reference TRBV5-4 and TRBJ2-5, is ETGVTQSPTHLIKTRGQQVTLRCSSQSGHNTVSWYQQALGQGPQFIFQYYREEENGRGNFPPRFSGLQFPNYSSELNVNALELDDSALYLCASSGLIASGGLGETQYFGPGTRLLVL.

This clone has more than one count but fewer than ten. The chain recombines TRBV6-1 with TRBJ1-4; weak D call: TRBD1 (6 bases). V lost 6 bases and J 7 bases, leaving 12 bases between the germline ends. The V gene's germline CDR1 is MNHNS and CDR2 SASEGT. The CDR3 covers 13 residues. The CDR3 bases are TGTGCCAGCAGGGCTCAGGGGTCTGAAAAACTGTTTTTT. Amino acids: CASRAQGSEKLFF.

V and J are TRBV5-4 and TRBJ1-1; D call uncertain. Between the trimmed V and J ends, which lost 3 bases and 5 bases, there was a span of 8 bases. This CDR3 comprises 12 residues. The germline CDR1 and CDR2 sequences are SGHNT and YYREEE (reference sequence). The CDR3: CASSSSTTEAFF. CDR3 DNA sequence: TGTGCCAGCAGCTCGAGTACGACTGAAGCTTTCTTT. The whole variable domain, remainder taken from reference TRBV5-4 and TRBJ1-1, is ETGVTQSPTHLIKTRGQQVTLRCSSQSGHNTVSWYQQALGQGPQFIFQYYREEENGRGNFPPRFSGLQFPNYSSELNVNALELDDSALYLCASSSSTTEAFFGQGTRLTVV.

V usage is TRBV7-2 and J usage is TRBJ2-7, with D perhaps assigned TRBD1 or TRBD2 (5 bases each). Germline loops: CDR1 SGHTA, CDR2 FQGNSA. The CDR3 covers 14 residues. V lost 3 bases, J lost 2 bases, and 11 bases lay in between. The CDR3 DNA sequence: TGTGCCAGCAGCTTCCGGGACGCCGCCTACGAGCAGTACTTC. This encodes CASSFRDAAYEQYF.

This rearrangement joins TRBV6-5 to TRBJ2-7; TRBD2 matches 9 bases. CDR1 is MNHEY, CDR2 SVGAGI, per germline. The V gene end was trimmed by 5 bases and the J gene end by 5 bases; junction bases not matched to a gene: 7. The CDR3 is 14 residues long. CDR3 loop: CASSRTSDEDEQYF. Written as DNA, the CDR3 is TGTGCCAGCAGTCGGACTAGCGATGAGGACGAGCAGTACTTC.

The chain couples TRBV27 to TRBJ2-7; D uncertain. The germline V and J ends were trimmed by 3 bases and 0 bases, with 6 bases remaining between them. Germline assignment: CDR1 MNHEY and CDR2 SMNVEV (reference sequence). The CDR3 contains 13 residues. CDR3 coding DNA: TGTGCCAGCAGTTTGGGCATCTCCTACGAGCAGTACTTC. This codes for CASSLGISYEQYF.